The 16 T cell receptor beta chains given below trace back to one sample, sequenced in a study of blood T cell repertoires in COVID-19 (TCRdb year 2020). Library construction relied on the immunoSEQ multiplex PCR assay. TCRdb obtained this table from immuneACCESS and retained in-frame rearrangements with V and J assigned. These tables miss some clones; where compared with another copy, unresolved V genes account for less than half of the shortfall, and the remainder is unexplained. In this sample the table shows under 200,000 clones, around 83% of which occur a single time. About 5.6% of the sample lies in the top ten. The sample taken for sequencing was peripheral blood. These receptors all stem from a woman aged 50 to 60 with COVID-19, enrolled during active disease.

The chain couples TRBV4-2 to TRBJ1-5, with a possible D match to TRBD1 (6 bases). With 0 bases removed from V and 9 bases from J, the gap between germline ends came to 15 bases. Germline loops: CDR1 LGHNA, CDR2 YNFKEQ. The CDR3 spans 15 residues. The DNA for the CDR3 is TGTGCCAGCAGCCAAGATCCCACAGGGACGTTGCCCCAGCATTTT. Translated: CASSQDPTGTLPQHF.

This chain links TRBV19 with TRBJ1-2; D remains unclear. Trimming removed 8 bases from V and 5 bases from J, with 9 bases in between. The CDR3 is made up of 11 amino acids. CDR1 and CDR2 (germline): LNHDA, SQIVND (reference sequence). CDR3 nucleotide sequence: TGTGCCAGTTCCTCCTATTATGGCTACACCTTC. Translating it yields CASSSYYGYTF.

The gene calls are TRBV19 and TRBJ1-2; maybe TRBD1 (6 bases). The V and J ends lost 1 base and 5 bases respectively, with 11 bases between them. This CDR3 has 14 residues. CDR1 and CDR2 from the germline V gene are LNHDA and SQIVND (reference sequence). This CDR3 is CASSIGDRKYGYTF. The CDR3 coding sequence is TGTGCCAGTAGTATAGGCGACAGGAAGTATGGCTACACCTTC.

The chain couples TRBV5-1 to TRBJ2-3; D not certain. Germline CDR1 is SGHRS and CDR2 is YFSETQ. This CDR3 contains 14 residues. V was shortened by 0 bases and J by 5 bases, with 10 bases between the two germline ends. CDR3 sequence (DNA): TGCGCCAGCAGCTTGGCCACAGTTGGAGATACGCAGTATTTT. Translation: CASSLATVGDTQYF.

The V gene is TRBV7-9, the J gene TRBJ1-4; D is possibly TRBD1 (5 bases). Trimming shortened V by 5 bases and J by 5 bases, and 15 bases separated the two germline ends. The CDR3 is made up of 15 amino acids. CDR1 is SEHNR and CDR2 is FQNEAQ in the germline V gene (reference sequence). The chain's CDR3 is CASSPSGGANEKLFF. The CDR3 DNA is TGTGCCAGCAGCCCCTCGGGTGGGGCGAATGAAAAACTGTTTTTT.

The chain carries TRBV29-1 and TRBJ2-5; 9 bases map to TRBD2. V shed 4 bases, J shed 4 bases, and the junction held 7 bases outside the gene matches. The CDR3 contains 14 residues. Germline V gene lookup returns CDR1 SQVTM and CDR2 ANQGSEA. The CDR3 region is CSVVPAGGGETQYF. CDR3 bases: TGCAGCGTTGTCCCAGCGGGAGGAGGAGAGACCCAGTACTTC.

The V call is TRBV3-1 (or the pseudogene TRBV3-2), the J call TRBJ1-3, with D maybe TRBD1 (6 bases). With 2 bases removed from V and 2 bases from J, the gap between germline ends came to 16 bases. CDR1 and CDR2 from the germline V gene are LGHDT and YNNKEL (reference sequence). The CDR3 extends over 17 amino acids. The DNA for the CDR3 is TGTGCCAGCAGCCAAATGGGACACGGGACAACTGGAAACACCATATATTTT. Its protein product is CASSQMGHGTTGNTIYF.

The chain has TRBV5-1 and TRBJ1-6; 7 bases match TRBD1. CDR3 length: 16 residues. The J segment lost 10 bases and the V segment lost 0 bases, leaving 10 bases of the junction unmatched. Germline V gene data show CDR1 as SGHRS and CDR2 as YFSETQ. The CDR3 region is CASSLDPGQSRSPLHF. For the CDR3, the DNA is TGCGCCAGCAGCTTGGACCCGGGACAGTCGAGGTCACCCCTCCACTTT.

The rearrangement uses TRBV5-1 and TRBJ1-4; a possible D gene is TRBD1 (6 bases). CDR3 length: 14 residues. V was clipped by 4 bases and J by 7 bases, with 14 bases between them. Germline lookup yields CDR1 SGHRS and CDR2 YFSETQ. This chain's CDR3 is CASSEDSAIEKLFF. In nucleotides, the CDR3 is TGCGCCAGCAGCGAGGACAGCGCGATTGAAAAACTGTTTTTT. Based on the CDR3 plus reference TRBV5-1 and TRBJ1-4, the full variable domain is KAGVTQTPRYLIKTRGQQVTLSCSPISGHRSVSWYQQTPGQGLQFLFEYFSETQRNKGNFPGRFSGRQFSNSRSEMNVSTLELGDSALYLCASSEDSAIEKLFFGSGTQLSVL.

The chain carries TRBV19 and TRBJ2-5; a weak D match, TRBD2 (5 bases). The CDR3 contains 13 residues. Germline V CDR1 and CDR2: LNHDA, SQIVND (reference sequence). The germline V and J ends were trimmed by 5 bases and 2 bases, with 9 bases remaining between them. The CDR3: CASSESGQETQYF. Written as DNA, the CDR3 is TGTGCCAGTAGTGAGTCGGGACAAGAGACCCAGTACTTC. Variable domain in full (rest from reference TRBV19 and TRBJ2-5): DGGITQSPKYLFRKEGQNVTLSCEQNLNHDAMYWYRQDPGQGLRLIYYSQIVNDFQKGDIAEGYSVSREKKESFPLTVTSAQKNPTAFYLCASSESGQETQYFGPGTRLLVL.

V gene TRBV6-5 combines with J gene TRBJ2-5; the match to TRBD2 covers 8 bases. After removal of 5 bases from V and 2 bases from J, the junction contained 7 bases not matched to a gene. Germline V CDR1 and CDR2: MNHEY, SVGAGI. The CDR3 spans 15 residues. The CDR3 is CASSMAGGIQETQYF. The CDR3 DNA follows: TGTGCCAGCAGTATGGCGGGGGGAATACAAGAGACCCAGTACTTC.

This chain links TRBV7-7 with TRBJ2-2, with 9 nucleotides matching TRBD2. Trimming at V came to 5 bases and at J to 5 bases, leaving 6 bases not matched to a gene. Per germline, CDR1 SSHAT and CDR2 FNYEAQ (reference sequence). The CDR3 is 15 amino acids. In DNA form, the CDR3 reads TGTGCCAGCAGCGCGCGGGGGGGCGAGACCGGGGAGCTGTTTTTT. It codes for CASSARGGETGELFF.

The V gene is TRBV5-4, the J gene TRBJ2-5; D not resolved. Trimming shortened V by 0 bases and J by 3 bases, and 6 bases separated the two germline ends. The CDR3 is 13 amino acids. The germline CDR1 and CDR2 sequences are SGHNT and YYREEE (reference sequence). CDR3 bases: TGTGCCAGCAGCTTGGTGGCAGAAGAGACCCAGTACTTC. Translating it yields CASSLVAEETQYF.

V gene TRBV13 combines with J gene TRBJ2-3, with 7 bases fitting TRBD2. The junction had 10 bases not matched to a gene; V was cut back by 0 bases and J by 7 bases. Per germline, CDR1 PRHDT and CDR2 FYEKMQ (reference sequence). This CDR3 is 16 amino acids long. The CDR3 spells CASSLGLRLAAHTQYF. CDR3 bases: TGTGCCAGCAGCTTAGGCCTGAGACTAGCCGCACATACGCAGTATTTT.

The chain couples TRBV15 to TRBJ1-4; D is uncertain. V lost 0 bases to trimming and J lost 10 bases, with 12 bases between them. Germline V gene sequence: CDR1 LNHNV, CDR2 YYDKDF (reference sequence). The CDR3 has 14 amino acids. CDR3 sequence reads: CATSRDRQARKLFF. As DNA, the CDR3 is TGTGCCACCAGCAGAGATCGCCAGGCAAGAAAACTGTTTTTT. Full variable domain (missing parts from reference TRBV15 and TRBJ1-4): DAMVIQNPRYQVTQFGKPVTLSCSQTLNHNVMYWYQQKSSQAPKLLFHYYDKDFNNEADTPDNFQSRRPNTSFCFLDIRSPGLGDTAMYLCATSRDRQARKLFFGSGTQLSVL.

The chain has TRBV7-9 and TRBJ1-6; 8 nucleotides match TRBD1. Germline V gene data show CDR1 as SEHNR and CDR2 as FQNEAQ (reference sequence). V trimming: 5 bases; J trimming: 5 bases; junction bases outside the gene matches: 5. The CDR3 is 15 amino acids. This CDR3 reads CASSPTGGNNSPLHF. CDR3 nucleotide sequence: TGTGCCAGCAGCCCTACAGGGGGGAATAATTCACCCCTCCACTTT. Full variable domain (outside the CDR3, taken from reference TRBV7-9 and TRBJ1-6): DTGVSQNPRHKITKRGQNVTFRCDPISEHNRLYWYRQTLGQGPEFLTYFQNEAQLEKSRLLSDRFSAERPKGSFSTLEIQRTEQGDSAMYLCASSPTGGNNSPLHFGNGTRLTVT.